The source of this T cell receptor (beta chain) is a study of response to subunit inactivated influenza vaccine. Study observations and caveats: It was the authors' suggestion that each seasonal influenza vaccination recruits few new T cells.

A single record per CDR3 protein comes from TCRdb applying MiXCR to the RT-PCR reads. Of more than 700,000 distinct CDR3 sequences listed, around 20% are singletons. Worth noting for this clonotype: Its antigen is as yet unknown.

The TCR sequence derives from a man aged 45-65 years who received an inactivated influenza vaccine. This specimen was PBMCs from blood, taken 4 to 6 days after vaccination.

The CDR3 protein is CASSPQTGTGYNSNQPQHF. For the CDR3, the DNA is TGCGCCAGCAGCCCTCAGACCGGGACAGGGTACAATAGCAATCAGCCCCAGCATTTT. The chain uses TRBV4-3 and TRBJ1-5, with 9 bases fitting TRBD1. V lost 4 bases and J lost 0; bases outside the gene matches: 13. This CDR3 spans 19 amino acids. Per germline, CDR1 LGHNA and CDR2 YSLEER.